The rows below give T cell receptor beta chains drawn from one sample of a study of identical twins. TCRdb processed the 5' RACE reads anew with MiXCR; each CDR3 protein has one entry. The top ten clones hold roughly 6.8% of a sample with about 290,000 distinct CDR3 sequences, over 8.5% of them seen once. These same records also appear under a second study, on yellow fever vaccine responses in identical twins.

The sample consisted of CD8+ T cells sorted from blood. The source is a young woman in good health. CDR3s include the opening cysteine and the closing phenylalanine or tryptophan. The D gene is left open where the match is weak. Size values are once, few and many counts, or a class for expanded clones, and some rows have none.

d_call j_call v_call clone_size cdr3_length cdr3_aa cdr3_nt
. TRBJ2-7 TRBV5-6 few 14 CASSTRDISYEQYF TGTGCCAGCAGCACTCGGGACATTTCCTACGAGCAGTACTTC
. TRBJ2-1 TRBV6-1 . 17 CASSDSTAASSYNEQFF TGTGCCAGCAGTGATTCAACAGCGGCAAGCTCCTACAATGAGCAGTTCTTC
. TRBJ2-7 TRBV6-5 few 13 CASSYYAGQEQYF TGTGCCAGCAGTTACTACGCGGGGCAGGAGCAGTACTTC
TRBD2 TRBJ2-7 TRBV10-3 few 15 CAITGRLAGIYEQYF TGTGCCATCACCGGGAGACTAGCGGGAATCTACGAGCAGTACTTC
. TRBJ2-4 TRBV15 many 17 CATSRDGSGTPGDIQYF TGTGCCACCAGCAGAGATGGTTCGGGGACTCCCGGGGACATTCAGTACTTC
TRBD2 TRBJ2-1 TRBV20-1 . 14 CSARAGTTYNEQFF TGCAGTGCTAGAGCCGGGACTACTTACAATGAGCAGTTCTTC
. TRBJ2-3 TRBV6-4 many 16 CASSDSMGRGADTQYF TGTGCCAGCAGTGACTCGATGGGGCGTGGGGCAGATACGCAGTATTTT
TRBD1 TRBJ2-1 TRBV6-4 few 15 CASSDGDRGANEQFF TGTGCCAGCAGTGACGGGGACAGGGGGGCGAATGAGCAGTTCTTC
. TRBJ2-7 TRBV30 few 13 CAWTGLARFEQYF TGTGCCTGGACGGGGCTAGCGAGGTTCGAGCAGTACTTC
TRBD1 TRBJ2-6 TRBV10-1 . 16 CASSRDRGSGANVLTF TGCGCCAGCTCTAGGGACAGGGGATCCGGGGCCAACGTCCTGACTTTC
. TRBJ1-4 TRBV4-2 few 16 CASSHEQGSTNEKLFF TGTGCCAGCAGCCATGAACAGGGCTCAACTAATGAAAAACTGTTTTTT
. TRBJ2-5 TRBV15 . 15 CATSRDRVLQETQYF TGTGCCACCAGCAGAGATCGAGTCCTCCAAGAGACCCAGTACTTC
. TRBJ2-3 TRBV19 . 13 CASRQGGPDTQYF TGTGCCAGTAGACAGGGAGGCCCAGATACGCAGTATTTT
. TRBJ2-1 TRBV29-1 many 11 CSVEWDNEQFF TGCAGCGTTGAATGGGACAATGAGCAGTTCTTC
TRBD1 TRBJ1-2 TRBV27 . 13 CASSGQGDYGYTF TGTGCCAGCAGTGGACAGGGGGACTATGGCTACACCTTC
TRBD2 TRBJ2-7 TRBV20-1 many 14 CSAIDLAGGYEQYF TGCAGTGCTATTGATCTAGCGGGAGGCTACGAGCAGTACTTC
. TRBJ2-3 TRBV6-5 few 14 CASSSLAVSDTQYF TGTGCCAGCAGTTCCCTAGCTGTGTCTGATACGCAGTATTTT
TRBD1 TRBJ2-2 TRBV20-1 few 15 CSARPPGQGLKALFF TGCAGTGCTAGGCCTCCGGGACAGGGGCTCAAGGCGCTGTTTTTT
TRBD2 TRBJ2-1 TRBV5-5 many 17 CASRLEPAGGLANEQFF TGTGCCAGCAGACTGGAACCAGCGGGAGGGCTGGCGAATGAGCAGTTCTTC
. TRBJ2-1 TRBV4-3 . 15 CASSQDQYSVLGQFF TGCGCCAGCAGCCAAGACCAGTATTCCGTCTTAGGGCAGTTCTTC
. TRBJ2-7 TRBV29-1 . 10 CSARTDEQYF TGCAGCGCCCGGACGGACGAGCAGTACTTC
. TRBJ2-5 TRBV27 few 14 CASSFGSGPETQYF TGTGCCAGCAGTTTTGGTAGCGGACCAGAGACCCAGTACTTC
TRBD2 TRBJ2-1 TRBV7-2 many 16 CASSAGSGGRYNEQFF TGTGCCAGCAGCGCTGGGAGCGGGGGGCGGTACAATGAGCAGTTCTTC
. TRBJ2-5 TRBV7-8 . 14 CASSLAVSQETQYF TGTGCCAGCAGCTTAGCAGTTTCGCAAGAGACCCAGTACTTC
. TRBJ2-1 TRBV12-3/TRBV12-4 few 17 CASSQTLGAWRGAEQFF TGTGCCAGCAGCCAGACCCTCGGGGCGTGGCGGGGTGCTGAGCAGTTCTTC
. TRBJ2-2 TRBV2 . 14 CASSDGLNTGELFF TGTGCCAGCAGTGACGGGTTAAACACCGGGGAGCTGTTTTTT
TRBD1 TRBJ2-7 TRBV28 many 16 CASSSRRDRAPYEQYF TGTGCCAGCAGTTCCAGGCGGGACAGGGCTCCCTACGAGCAGTACTTC
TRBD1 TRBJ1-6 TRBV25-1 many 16 CASSDGTGGIDSPLHF TGTGCCAGCAGCGATGGGACAGGGGGCATCGATTCACCCCTCCACTTT
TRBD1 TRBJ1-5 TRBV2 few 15 CASLRQGRFDQPQHF TGTGCCAGCTTAAGACAGGGGCGGTTTGATCAGCCCCAGCATTTT
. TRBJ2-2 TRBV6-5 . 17 CASSYSSGQPFAGELFF TGTGCCAGCAGTTACTCCTCCGGACAGCCTTTCGCCGGGGAGCTGTTTTTT
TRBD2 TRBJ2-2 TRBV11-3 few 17 CASSPFTSAGVSGELFF TGTGCCAGCAGCCCCTTTACCTCAGCGGGAGTTTCCGGGGAGCTGTTTTTT
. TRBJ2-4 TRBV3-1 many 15 CASSRQNKDKNIQYF TGTGCCAGCAGCCGACAGAATAAGGACAAAAACATTCAGTACTTC
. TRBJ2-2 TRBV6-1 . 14 CASRVGGGTGELFF TGTGCCAGCAGGGTTGGGGGAGGTACCGGGGAGCTGTTTTTT
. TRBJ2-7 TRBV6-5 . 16 CASSYLFRDGAYEQYF TGTGCCAGCAGTTACTTATTCCGGGACGGAGCCTACGAGCAGTACTTC
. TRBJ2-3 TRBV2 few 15 CASSEGVENTDTQYF TGTGCCAGCAGTGAGGGTGTGGAGAACACAGATACGCAGTATTTT
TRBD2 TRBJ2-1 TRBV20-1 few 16 CSALLAAAPNYNEQFF TGCAGTGCCCTTCTAGCGGCCGCACCAAACTACAATGAGCAGTTCTTC
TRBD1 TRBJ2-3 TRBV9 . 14 CASSVEQGQGTQYF TGTGCCAGCAGCGTAGAACAGGGACAGGGTACGCAGTATTTT
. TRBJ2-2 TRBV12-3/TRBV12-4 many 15 CASSFGGVHTGELFF TGTGCCAGCAGTTTCGGAGGGGTGCACACCGGGGAGCTGTTTTTT
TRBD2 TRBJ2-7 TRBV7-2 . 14 CASSWEGSSYEQYF TGTGCCAGCAGCTGGGAGGGGAGCTCCTACGAGCAGTACTTC